This T cell receptor (beta chain) was observed in a study of blood T cells in healthy people across ages. Primed by a sample-barcoded 5' primer and a J-beta primer mix, a second PCR proceeded for about 7 to 11 cycles. Each cDNA molecule was tagged by a template-switch adaptor with 12 random nucleotides. A single record per CDR3 protein comes from TCRdb applying MiXCR to the 5' RACE reads. This repertoire shows around 820,000 distinct CDR3 sequences, more than 20% found once; its top ten account for under 4%. This sample also belongs to another study, concerning T cells of mothers and their children. That paper states: Related and unrelated pairs show TCR recombination output that thymic selection shapes similarly.

Sequenced input: blood. This receptor was obtained from a boy aged 10-17 years in good health.

The CDR3 here is CASSSPLRGRNEQYF. In DNA, the CDR3 is TGTGCCAGCAGCTCCCCCCTTCGCGGGAGGAACGAGCAGTACTTC. This chain uses TRBV7-9 with TRBJ2-1; 8 bases are a match to TRBD2. The J call may be mistaken, given a closer DNA end match to TRBJ2-7. This CDR3 has 15 residues. The germline gives CDR1 SEHNR, CDR2 FQNEAQ (reference sequence).